This T cell receptor beta chain derives from a study of metastatic and nonmetastatic thyroid tumors. Study information: It was across blood and tumor or nodule tissue from malignant and benign thyroid patients that repertoires were compared. The study's findings and limits: As reported, TCR beta diversity in blood and tumor was significantly higher in malignant thyroid tumors than in benign nodules.

In the study's own analysis: To classify distant metastasis in papillary thyroid cancer, a model was built from CDR3 differences across clinicopathological groups. TCRdb re-called the PCR reads with MiXCR. These V and J calls derive from TCRdb rather than the authors' analysis. The sample includes about 22,000 clones, roughly 18% seen only once; the top ten take roughly 2.6%. By share, this clone counts as medium-sized. Its target is unknown. V was cut by 6 bases and J by 0 bases, with 12 bases left in between. The CDR3 is 15 amino acids. CDR1 and CDR2 from the germline V gene are MNHNS and SASEGT. No patient received treatment before thyroid surgery.

The rearrangement uses TRBV6-1 and TRBJ1-5; D perhaps matches TRBD1 (5 bases). Sequenced sample: adjacent normal tissue. The sequence was obtained from a male donor with papillary thyroid cancer or a benign thyroid nodule (not recorded which). Some clones in this sample may be carry-over from other donors' samples. CDR3 DNA: TGTGCCAGCAGCCTCAGGCAGGGTAGCAATCAGCCCCAGCATTTT. This encodes CASSLRQGSNQPQHF.